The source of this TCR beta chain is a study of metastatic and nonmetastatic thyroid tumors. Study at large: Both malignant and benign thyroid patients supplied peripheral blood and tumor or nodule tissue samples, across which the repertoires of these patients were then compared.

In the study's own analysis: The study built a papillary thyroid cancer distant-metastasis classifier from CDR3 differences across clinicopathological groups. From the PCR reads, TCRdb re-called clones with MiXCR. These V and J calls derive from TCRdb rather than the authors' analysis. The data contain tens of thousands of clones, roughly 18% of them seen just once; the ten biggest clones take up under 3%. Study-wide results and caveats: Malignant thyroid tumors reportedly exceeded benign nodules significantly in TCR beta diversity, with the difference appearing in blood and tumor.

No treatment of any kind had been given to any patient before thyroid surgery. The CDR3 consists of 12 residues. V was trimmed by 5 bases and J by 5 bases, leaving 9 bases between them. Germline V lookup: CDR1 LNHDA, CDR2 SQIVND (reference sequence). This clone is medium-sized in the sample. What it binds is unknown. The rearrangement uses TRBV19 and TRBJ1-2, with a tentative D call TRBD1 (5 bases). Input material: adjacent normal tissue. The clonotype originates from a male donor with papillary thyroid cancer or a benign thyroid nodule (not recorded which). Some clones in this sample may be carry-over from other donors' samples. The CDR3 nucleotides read TGTGCCAGTAGTTCTGACAGATATGGCTACACCTTC. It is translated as CASSSDRYGYTF.